These 30 T cell receptor beta chains came from one sample sequenced in a study of blood T cells in healthy people across ages. A J-beta primer mix and a sample-barcoded 5' primer were used in a second PCR of about 6 to 12 cycles. TCRdb fed the 5' RACE reads into MiXCR, producing one record per CDR3 protein. This sample has some 800,000 distinct CDR3 sequences; around 25% occur once, and the top ten carry roughly 3.5%. The same data also went into a second study, on T cells of mothers and their children.

Sample: blood. These receptors were obtained from a boy between 10 and 17 years old in good health.

This clonotype showed up many times. The gene calls are TRBV29-1 and TRBJ1-2; no reliable D call. The CDR3 contains 11 residues. Germline CDR1 reads SQVTM; CDR2 reads ANQGSEA. V was pared by 8 bases and J by 8 bases, with 15 bases between. The CDR3, as DNA: TGCAGCTCAGCCCGGGGAAGCGGCTACACCTTC. Amino acid sequence: CSSARGSGYTF.

This clonotype was seen only a few times. The rearrangement joins TRBV27 to TRBJ2-7; possibly TRBD1 for D (5 bases). CDR1 is MNHEY and CDR2 is SMNVEV in the germline V gene (reference sequence). Trimming removed 6 bases at V and 1 base at J, with 13 bases between. The CDR3 runs 14 residues. DNA of the CDR3: TGTGCCAGCAGCGACCAGACAGAGTCCTACGAGCAGTACTTC. This gives the protein CASSDQTESYEQYF.

Here the CDR3 reads CASSPTGDPYEQYF. In nucleotides, the CDR3 is TGCGCCAGCAGCCCGACAGGGGACCCCTACGAGCAGTACTTC. The genes are TRBV5-1 and TRBJ2-7; 8 bases match TRBD1. Losses at the gene ends were 4 bases for V and 2 bases for J; bases not matched to a gene: 5. CDR1 is SGHRS and CDR2 is YFSETQ in the germline V gene. The CDR3 is made up of 14 amino acids.

This clonotype was counted many times. The chain combines TRBV3-1 with TRBJ2-7; 12 bases are a match to TRBD2. CDR3 length: 15 residues. Germline CDR1 reads LGHDT; CDR2 reads YNNKEL (reference sequence). With V trimmed by 3 bases and J by 2 bases, 2 bases remained unmatched. CDR3 protein: CASSQGLAGPYEQYF. The CDR3 region has the DNA TGTGCCAGCAGCCAGGGACTAGCGGGCCCCTACGAGCAGTACTTC.

In its sample, this clonotype was seen a few times. The chain uses TRBV12-3 or TRBV12-4 and TRBJ2-5, with TRBD2 as a possible D gene (6 bases). The CDR3 has 15 amino acids. The V and J ends lost 5 bases and 0 bases respectively, with 13 bases between them. CDR3 loop: CASSGGSGYQETQYF. The CDR3 DNA sequence: TGTGCCAGCAGTGGCGGTAGCGGATACCAAGAGACCCAGTACTTC.

Only a few counts were recorded for this clonotype. The chain carries TRBV30 and TRBJ2-1; D tentatively fits TRBD1 or TRBD2 (5 bases each). In germline, CDR1 is GTSNPN, CDR2 SVGIG (reference sequence). This CDR3 spans 12 amino acids. V was cut by 8 bases and J by 4 bases, with 12 bases left in between. The CDR3 DNA reads as TGTGCCGGACGGGGCAAATACAATGAGCAGTTCTTC. Protein product: CAGRGKYNEQFF.

The table lists this clonotype with many counts. The rearrangement joins TRBV20-1 to TRBJ1-4, with 11 positions matching TRBD1. The CDR3 is 16 amino acids. Germline lookup yields CDR1 DFQATT and CDR2 SNEGSKA (reference sequence). J lost 0 bases, V lost 6 bases, and 6 bases had no gene match. The CDR3 DNA reads as TGCAGTGCCACGGGACAGGGGGGTGCAACTAATGAAAAACTGTTTTTT. It codes for CSATGQGGATNEKLFF.

V is TRBV4-3 and J is TRBJ1-5; 9 positions agree with TRBD1. V lost 4 bases to trimming and J lost 3 bases; unmatched junction nucleotides: 4. CDR1 LGHNA and CDR2 YSLEER come from the germline V gene. The CDR3 runs 15 residues. Here the CDR3 DNA reads TGCGCCAGCAGCCCTGACAGGGGGGACAATCAGCCCCAGCATTTT. The encoded protein is CASSPDRGDNQPQHF.

The chain joins TRBV12-3 or TRBV12-4 to TRBJ2-4; no clear D. CDR3 length equals 16 residues. Between the trimmed V and J ends, which lost 5 bases and 2 bases, there was a span of 16 bases. CDR3 in DNA: TGTGCCAGCAGTCCTGCCCACGAGACAACCAAAAACATTCAGTACTTC. Protein: CASSPAHETTKNIQYF.

The chain joins TRBV6-5 to TRBJ1-2, with 10 bases fitting TRBD1. Trimming at V came to 5 bases and at J to 8 bases, leaving 5 bases not matched to a gene. This CDR3 contains 13 residues. Germline CDR1 MNHEY, CDR2 SVGAGI. CDR3 protein: CASSRDRGGGYTF. Written as DNA, the CDR3 is TGTGCCAGCAGTCGGGACAGGGGAGGCGGCTACACCTTC.

This clonotype has more than one count but fewer than ten. The V and J genes are TRBV18 and TRBJ2-4, with TRBD1 identical over 7 bases. The V gene's germline CDR1 is KGHSH and CDR2 LQKENI. The CDR3 totals 16 residues. V lost 0 bases to trimming and J lost 0 bases; unmatched junction nucleotides: 2. CDR3 DNA sequence: TGTGCCAGCTCACCACCGGGACAGCTAGCCAAAAACATTCAGTACTTC. Protein: CASSPPGQLAKNIQYF.

This rearrangement joins TRBV20-1 to TRBJ2-3; D not certain. V shed 3 bases and J shed 6 bases, with 13 bases lying between them. This CDR3 contains 13 residues. In germline, CDR1 is DFQATT, CDR2 SNEGSKA (reference sequence). CDR3 loop: CSARPTGRDTQYF. In DNA, the CDR3 is TGCAGTGCTAGGCCCACTGGGCGTGATACGCAGTATTTT.

V gene TRBV14 combines with J gene TRBJ2-1, with D hard to call. The CDR3 runs 14 residues. Germline lookup yields CDR1 SGHDN and CDR2 FVKESK. V was clipped by 5 bases and J by 4 bases, with 12 bases between them. The CDR3 sequence is CASSKELLYNEQFF. CDR3 in DNA: TGTGCCAGCAGCAAGGAGCTCCTTTACAATGAGCAGTTCTTC. The full variable domain, completed using reference TRBV14 and TRBJ2-1, is EAGVTQFPSHSVIEKGQTVTLRCDPISGHDNLYWYRRVMGKEIKFLLHFVKESKQDESGMPNNRFLAERTGGTYSTLKVQPAELEDSGVYFCASSKELLYNEQFFGPGTRLTVL.

This clonotype was observed a few times. The chain uses TRBV20-1 and TRBJ2-5, with TRBD2 as a possible D gene (5 bases). The J call may be incorrect, as the DNA end agrees better with TRBJ2-7. This CDR3 has 13 residues. Germline V gene lookup returns CDR1 DFQATT and CDR2 SNEGSKA (reference sequence). For the CDR3, the DNA is TGCAGTGCTAGAGTAGTTGACGGGGACGAGCAGTACTTC. Residues: CSARVVDGDEQYF.

This clonotype was seen a handful of times. V and J are TRBV7-2 and TRBJ2-5; the match to TRBD2 covers 10 bases. Germline CDR1 and CDR2: SGHTA and FQGNSA. With V trimmed by 4 bases and J by 1 base, 6 bases remained unmatched. This CDR3 region has 16 residues. The CDR3 protein is CASSSRTSGAQETQYF. CDR3 bases: TGTGCCAGCAGCTCCCGGACTAGCGGAGCCCAAGAGACCCAGTACTTC. The variable domain in full, with the rest retrieved from reference TRBV7-2 and TRBJ2-5, is GAGVSQSPSNKVTEKGKDVELRCDPISGHTALYWYRQSLGQGLEFLIYFQGNSAPDKSGLPSDRFSAERTGGSVSTLTIQRTQQEDSAVYLCASSSRTSGAQETQYFGPGTRLLVL.

This clonotype has more than one count but fewer than ten. The chain employs TRBV7-9 and TRBJ2-5; D is uncertain. V lost 4 bases and J 2 bases, leaving 17 bases between the germline ends. The CDR3 runs 16 residues. Germline CDR1 and CDR2: SEHNR and FQNEAQ (reference sequence). CDR3 in amino acids: CASSSSTTGPQETQYF. Written as DNA, the CDR3 is TGTGCCAGCAGCTCCTCGACGACCGGGCCACAAGAGACCCAGTACTTC.

This clonotype was counted a few times. The rearrangement uses TRBV28 and TRBJ2-7; no clear D gene. The CDR3 spans 12 residues. From germline, CDR1 is MDHEN and CDR2 SYDVKM. Trimming left V 6 bases short and J 6 bases short, with 12 bases between. CDR3 protein: CASSLSFSEQYF. The CDR3 DNA sequence: TGTGCCAGCAGCCTTAGTTTTTCCGAGCAGTACTTC.

V usage is TRBV15 and J usage is TRBJ2-5, with D perhaps given as TRBD1 or TRBD2 (5 bases each). The V end was cut by 1 base, the J end by 5 bases, with 14 bases between. This CDR3 comprises 15 residues. CDR1 is LNHNV and CDR2 is YYDKDF in the germline V gene (reference sequence). In DNA form, the CDR3 reads TGTGCCACCAGCAGAGGTCCCTCGGGGCGGGAGACCCAGTACTTC. Encoded protein: CATSRGPSGRETQYF.

The chain links TRBV7-6 to TRBJ1-2; 8 positions match TRBD1. Germline values: CDR1 SGHVS, CDR2 FNYEAQ. J lost 8 bases, V lost 6 bases, and 11 bases had no gene match. The CDR3 consists of 14 residues. The DNA for the CDR3 is TGTGCCAGCAGTTCGGACAGGGTTAAGAACGGCTACACCTTC. This gives the protein CASSSDRVKNGYTF.

This clonotype turned up a few times. The chain carries TRBV15 and TRBJ1-4, with D uncertain. The length of the CDR3 is 13 residues. V was trimmed by 6 bases and J by 5 bases, leaving 10 bases between them. Germline CDR1 and CDR2: LNHNV and YYDKDF (reference sequence). The CDR3 DNA reads TGTGCCACCAGAGGGAGAGCGAATGAAAAACTGTTTTTT. Amino acid sequence: CATRGRANEKLFF.

The J gene is TRBJ2-2, the V gene TRBV11-1; no clear D gene. Trimming took off 2 bases at V and 1 base at J, with 8 bases between the two ends. This CDR3 comprises 15 residues. Germline V gene data show CDR1 as SGHAT and CDR2 as FQDESV (reference sequence). CDR3 sequence: CASSLLNLNTGELFF. In DNA, the CDR3 is TGTGCCAGCAGCTTACTTAACTTGAACACCGGGGAGCTGTTTTTT.

This clonotype was recorded at least ten times. V and J are TRBV4-3 and TRBJ2-2, with TRBD2 as a possible D gene (5 bases). The length of the CDR3 is 14 residues. V lost 1 base, J lost 4 bases, and 7 bases lay in between. The germline V gene has CDR1 LGHNA and CDR2 YSLEER. The CDR3 coding sequence is TGCGCCAGCAGCCAAGGGGCGGGCACCGGGGAGCTGTTTTTT. It translates to CASSQGAGTGELFF.

This clonotype came up a few times. This chain links TRBV2 with TRBJ2-2, with a possible D match to TRBD1 (5 bases). Trimming took 7 bases from V and 11 from J, leaving 20 bases between them. Germline V gives CDR1 SNHLY, CDR2 FYNNEI. The CDR3 is 14 amino acids. As DNA, the CDR3 is TGTGCCAGCAATAGGCAGGGCCCAACTGGAGAGCTGTTTTTT. Its translation: CASNRQGPTGELFF.

This chain joins TRBV28 and TRBJ2-4; possible D gene TRBD1, 6 bases. Looked up from germline, CDR1 is MDHEN and CDR2 is SYDVKM. The CDR3 runs to 16 residues. The ends were cut back, 2 bases at V and 0 bases at J, with 11 bases in the middle. CDR3 DNA sequence: TGTGCCAGCAGTTTACAGGGGAGAGGAGCCAAAAACATTCAGTACTTC. Its protein product is CASSLQGRGAKNIQYF.

This clonotype was counted ten times or more. V usage is TRBV29-1 and J usage is TRBJ2-6; D might be TRBD2 (6 bases). V shed 3 bases and J shed 0 bases, with 12 bases lying between them. The CDR3 consists of 16 residues. From germline, CDR1 is SQVTM and CDR2 ANQGSEA. CDR3 in DNA: TGCAGCGTTGAGCGGGATCTGGACTCTGGGGCCAACGTCCTGACTTTC. Translated: CSVERDLDSGANVLTF. The full variable domain, its missing parts supplied by reference TRBV29-1 and TRBJ2-6, is SAVISQKPSRDICQRGTSLTIQCQVDSQVTMMFWYRQQPGQSLTLIATANQGSEATYESGFVIDKFPISRPNLTFSTLTVSNMSPEDSSIYLCSVERDLDSGANVLTFGAGSRLTVL.

The genes are TRBV24-1 and TRBJ2-5; the match to TRBD1 covers 8 bases. With 3 bases clipped from V and 5 bases from J, the junction kept 4 bases outside the gene matches. CDR3 length: 14 residues. Germline CDR1 and CDR2: KGHDR and SFDVKD. The CDR3: CATSDPTGVETQYF. CDR3 in DNA: TGTGCCACCAGTGATCCGACAGGGGTGGAGACCCAGTACTTC.

This clonotype was seen a few times. CDR3 nucleotides: TGTGCCAGCAGCTTACAAGGGGCGGTTAATCAGCCCCAGCATTTT. Residues: CASSLQGAVNQPQHF. The chain carries TRBV7-2 and TRBJ1-5; D might be TRBD1 (5 bases). The V gene's germline CDR1 is SGHTA and CDR2 FQGNSA. The CDR3 is 15 residues long. Trimming cost V 2 bases and J 4 bases, with 12 bases left between them.

This clonotype turned up a few times. The chain carries TRBV28 and TRBJ1-4; D is undetermined. V lost 5 bases, J lost 8 bases, and 15 bases lay in between. The germline V gene has CDR1 MDHEN and CDR2 SYDVKM. This CDR3 is built from 14 residues. CDR3 in amino acids: CASSPRTRGEKLFF. CDR3 DNA sequence: TGTGCCAGCAGTCCGCGGACCCGTGGCGAAAAACTGTTTTTT.

This clonotype came up a few times. The rearrangement uses TRBV6-5 and TRBJ2-5; possibly TRBD2 for D (6 bases). V was pared by 6 bases and J by 2 bases, with 13 bases between. CDR3 length equals 14 residues. Looked up from germline, CDR1 is MNHEY and CDR2 is SVGAGI. CDR3 amino acids: CASRRGEIQETQYF. CDR3 DNA: TGTGCCAGCAGACGCGGGGAGATACAAGAGACCCAGTACTTC.

This clonotype was observed a few times. This sequence joins TRBV20-1 and TRBJ2-4, with D unresolved. From germline, CDR1 is DFQATT and CDR2 SNEGSKA (reference sequence). With 0 bases removed from V and 6 bases from J, the gap between germline ends came to 6 bases. This CDR3 is built from 12 residues. The CDR3 spells CSARDLGNIQYF. CDR3 DNA: TGCAGTGCTAGAGATCTCGGAAACATTCAGTACTTC.